Each of the 12 T cell receptor beta chains below was sequenced from the same sample in a study of blood T cell repertoires in COVID-19. Sequenced by immunoSEQ multiplex PCR; TCRdb stores in-frame clones only, minus some. The sample holds 150,000 or so clones, less than 90% seen once. Sequencing used PBMCs or T cells enriched from blood (not recorded which). These receptors all stem from a woman between 50 and 59 years old who had recovered from COVID-19.

The rearrangement joins TRBV7-9 to TRBJ1-1, with 7 positions matching TRBD1. This CDR3 has 16 amino acids. Germline-derived CDR1 and CDR2 are SEHNR and FQNEAQ (reference sequence). The J segment lost 0 bases and the V segment lost 5 bases, leaving 9 bases of the junction unmatched. The CDR3: CASSPPGTAMNTEAFF. In DNA, the CDR3 is TGTGCCAGCAGCCCCCCCGGGACAGCCATGAACACTGAAGCTTTCTTT.

The J gene is TRBJ2-3, the V gene TRBV27; the D gene is possibly TRBD2 (7 bases). Germline loops: CDR1 MNHEY, CDR2 SMNVEV (reference sequence). The CDR3 runs to 16 residues. V lost 0 bases to trimming and J lost 2 bases, with 12 bases between them. The CDR3, as DNA: TGTGCCAGCAGTTTATCGGGGGGGGCCTCCACAGATACGCAGTATTTT. This translates into CASSLSGGASTDTQYF.

V gene TRBV5-5 combines with J gene TRBJ1-5, with D maybe TRBD1 (6 bases). V lost 0 bases to trimming and J lost 6 bases, with 10 bases between them. CDR3 length equals 14 residues. Germline assignment: CDR1 SGHKS and CDR2 YYEKEE (reference sequence). CDR3 sequence reads: CASSLAGDSQPQHF. The CDR3 nucleotides are TGTGCCAGCAGCTTGGCAGGGGATAGTCAGCCCCAGCATTTT.

The chain combines TRBV18 with TRBJ2-1; TRBD2 agrees at 8 bases. The CDR3 sequence is 16 residues long. J was trimmed by 7 bases and V by 3 bases; bases with no gene match: 11. The germline V gene encodes CDR1 KGHSH and CDR2 LQKENI. The CDR3 nucleotides read TGTGCCAGCTCACCCCAGCTAGCGGGCGGCTGGAATGAGCAGTTCTTC. Translating it yields CASSPQLAGGWNEQFF.

The chain uses TRBV7-8 and TRBJ1-6; D perhaps matches TRBD1 (5 bases). The V gene lost 5 bases and the J gene lost 6 bases, with 14 bases spanning the gap. Germline lookup yields CDR1 SGHVS and CDR2 FQNEAQ. CDR3 size: 15 residues. CDR3 sequence reads: CASSISGRGNSPLHF. In DNA form, the CDR3 reads TGTGCCAGCAGCATATCGGGGAGGGGTAATTCACCCCTCCACTTT.

The chain employs TRBV28 and TRBJ1-5; the match to TRBD1 covers 8 bases. This CDR3 has 15 amino acids. Germline CDR1 reads MDHEN; CDR2 reads SYDVKM. V dropped 6 bases and J dropped 2; count of bases not matched to a gene: 6. In DNA form, the CDR3 reads TGTGCCAGCAGGCAGGGGGCTGGGGGCAATCAGCCCCAGCATTTT. Its translation: CASRQGAGGNQPQHF.

This chain's CDR3 is CASSPGTGHTEAFF. In DNA form, the CDR3 reads TGTGCCAGCTCCCCGGGGACAGGCCACACTGAAGCTTTCTTT. This chain uses TRBV18 with TRBJ1-1; 8 bases are shared with TRBD1. Germline CDR1 is KGHSH and CDR2 is LQKENI. V lost 6 bases, J lost 3 bases, and 6 bases stayed unmatched. This CDR3 contains 14 residues.

The rearrangement joins TRBV28 to TRBJ1-2; 7 nucleotides line up with TRBD1. Germline V CDR1 and CDR2: MDHEN, SYDVKM. After removal of 5 bases from V and 8 bases from J, the junction contained 8 bases not matched to a gene. CDR3 length: 13 residues. The CDR3 spells CASSPQGVKGYTF. The DNA of the CDR3 is TGTGCCAGCAGTCCCCAGGGGGTAAAGGGCTACACCTTC.

The rearrangement links TRBV5-3 to TRBJ1-2; D not resolved. TRBV5-3 carries the ORF label, with uncertain function. Trimming removed 3 bases from V and 4 bases from J, with 22 bases in between. The CDR3 has 17 amino acids. CDR3 amino acids: CARSSLASPQLSYGYTF. DNA of the CDR3: TGTGCCAGAAGCTCTCTCGCTAGCCCCCAATTGAGCTATGGCTACACCTTC.

This rearrangement joins TRBV18 to TRBJ1-4, with TRBD1 matching over 9 bases. V shed 5 bases and J 7 bases; nucleotides not matched to a gene: 5. Per germline, CDR1 KGHSH and CDR2 LQKENI. CDR3 size: 14 residues. The CDR3 protein is CASSATGGIEKLFF. DNA of the CDR3: TGTGCCAGCTCAGCGACAGGGGGAATTGAAAAACTGTTTTTT.

This chain joins TRBV21-1 and TRBJ1-2; the D call TRBD1 from the table was never checked on the DNA. TRBV21-1 is labeled a pseudogene. This CDR3 contains 18 residues. CDR3 loop: CASSKRFRAGGLLGGYTF. CDR3 coding DNA: TGTGCCAGCAGCAAAAGATTCAGGGCAGGGGGCCTTCTCGGAGGCTACACCTTC.

The chain combines TRBV4-1 with TRBJ2-5, with 11 bases matching TRBD2. This CDR3 has 19 amino acids. V lost 1 base, J lost 2 bases, and 12 bases stayed unmatched. Germline loops: CDR1 MGHRA, CDR2 YSYEKL. CDR3 bases: TGCGCCAGCAGCCAAGGGCAATGGGTCCTAGCGGGGGGTCAAGAGACCCAGTACTTC. The encoded protein is CASSQGQWVLAGGQETQYF.